The 11 T cell receptor beta chains below all came from one sample that was sequenced in a study of T cells in Graves' hyperthyroidism and ophthalmopathy. Using RNA transcripts as the source, TCR beta CDR3 regions were amplified. The TCR CDR3 first-round RT-PCR relied on the HTBI primer set. MiXCR was run by TCRdb on the multiplex PCR reads, yielding one entry per CDR3 protein. This table holds about 720,000 distinct CDR3 sequences, around 20% found once. Sequencing was performed on blood. The receptors stem from a woman in her forties or fifties with Graves' hyperthyroidism that later progressed to Graves' ophthalmopathy.

This clonotype was observed a single time. The chain is built from TRBV25-1 and TRBJ1-2; 9 nucleotides line up with TRBD1. The CDR3 has 14 amino acids. CDR1 MGHDK and CDR2 SYGVNS come from the germline V gene. The V segment lost 0 bases and the J segment 7 bases; nucleotides outside the gene matches: 3. In DNA, the CDR3 is TGTGCCAGCAGTGAATATCAACAGGGGGCTGGCTACACCTTC. It is translated as CASSEYQQGAGYTF.

V usage is TRBV10-2 and J usage is TRBJ2-3; 10 nucleotides align to TRBD1. Germline values: CDR1 WSHSY, CDR2 SAAADI. The CDR3 extends over 15 amino acids. V lost 6 bases to trimming and J lost 1 base; unmatched junction nucleotides: 4. The DNA of the CDR3 is TGCGCCAGCAGGGGGACAGGGGACGGCACAGATACGCAGTATTTT. Translation gives CASRGTGDGTDTQYF.

This clonotype came up many times. The chain couples TRBV3-1 to TRBJ2-1; D is ambiguous. This CDR3 spans 11 amino acids. Germline V gene data show CDR1 as LGHDT and CDR2 as YNNKEL (reference sequence). Trimming took off 5 bases at V and 12 bases at J, with 11 bases between the two ends. The chain's CDR3 is CASSYQALQFF. CDR3 DNA sequence: TGTGCCAGCAGCTACCAGGCCCTGCAGTTCTTC.

This CDR3 reads CSAMGFGNGYTF. CDR3 nucleotide sequence: TGCAGTGCTATGGGGTTCGGAAATGGCTACACCTTC. J is TRBJ1-2 and V is TRBV20-1; D remains unclear. The V and J ends lost 4 bases and 6 bases respectively, with 12 bases between them. This CDR3 is 12 amino acids long. Germline lookup yields CDR1 DFQATT and CDR2 SNEGSKA (reference sequence).

V and J are TRBV6-1 and TRBJ2-2, with TRBD2 matching over 7 bases. Germline CDR1 is MNHNS and CDR2 is SASEGT. CDR3 length equals 15 residues. The J segment lost 1 base and the V segment lost 4 bases, leaving 3 bases of the junction unmatched. CDR3: CASSGLAENTGELFF. CDR3 DNA: TGTGCCAGCAGTGGGCTAGCGGAGAACACCGGGGAGCTGTTTTTT.

This clonotype was detected only a few times. The V gene is TRBV27, the J gene TRBJ2-6, with TRBD1 matching over 9 bases. The CDR3 contains 17 residues. CDR1 and CDR2 from the germline V gene are MNHEY and SMNVEV (reference sequence). The V gene end was trimmed by 5 bases and the J gene end by 4 bases; junction bases not matched to a gene: 9. The CDR3 protein is CASSPGTGSSGANVLTF. The CDR3 nucleotides are TGTGCCAGCAGTCCCGGGACAGGGTCCTCAGGGGCCAACGTCCTGACTTTC. Together with reference TRBV27 and TRBJ2-6, the CDR3 gives the full variable domain: EAQVTQNPRYLITVTGKKLTVTCSQNMNHEYMSWYRQDPGLGLRQIYYSMNVEVTDKGDVPEGYKVSRKEKRNFPLILESPSPNQTSLYFCASSPGTGSSGANVLTFGAGSRLTVL.

This rearrangement joins TRBV27 to TRBJ2-3; 9 positions match TRBD2. Germline assignment: CDR1 MNHEY and CDR2 SMNVEV (reference sequence). The CDR3 covers 15 residues. V lost 3 bases and J lost 2; bases outside the gene matches: 3. The DNA of the CDR3 is TGTGCCAGCAGTTTTTTAGCGGGGGCCACAGATACGCAGTATTTT. Translated, it gives CASSFLAGATDTQYF.

This clonotype was seen a few times. The rearrangement uses TRBV12-3 or TRBV12-4 and TRBJ2-7, with 7 bases that match TRBD1. V lost 4 bases to trimming and J lost 0 bases; unmatched junction nucleotides: 3. The CDR3 contains 14 residues. CDR3 sequence: CASSSGQSSYEQYF. The CDR3, as DNA: TGTGCCAGCAGTTCGGGACAGAGCTCCTACGAGCAGTACTTC.

The V and J genes are TRBV20-1 and TRBJ1-1; 7 bases are a match to TRBD1. V gave up 4 bases and J gave up 4 bases; unmatched junction bases: 3. Germline CDR1 and CDR2: DFQATT and SNEGSKA (reference sequence). The CDR3 covers 12 residues. The CDR3 DNA is TGCAGTGCTAATGCAGGGGGCACTGAAGCTTTCTTT. It is translated as CSANAGGTEAFF.

This chain uses TRBV27 with TRBJ2-5; 8 nucleotides match TRBD2. CDR1 is MNHEY and CDR2 is SMNVEV in the germline V gene (reference sequence). There are 17 residues in the CDR3. V lost 2 bases to trimming and J lost 4 bases; unmatched junction nucleotides: 12. The CDR3 DNA follows: TGTGCCAGCAGTTTAGTGTTCGGGGGGGCCTTTCGAGAGACCCAGTACTTC. It translates to CASSLVFGGAFRETQYF.

The CDR3 sequence: CATRGRDPQETQYF. CDR3 bases: TGTGCCACCCGGGGCAGGGACCCACAAGAGACCCAGTACTTC. The genes are TRBV24-1 and TRBJ2-5; D is perhaps TRBD1 or TRBD2 (5 bases each). CDR1 KGHDR and CDR2 SFDVKD come from the germline V gene. Trimming left V 9 bases short and J 2 bases short, with 15 bases between. CDR3 length equals 14 residues.